The T cell receptor beta chain under discussion was sequenced for a study of CD8 T cells in ankylosing spondylitis (dated by TCRdb to between 2016 and 2019). General notes on the study: The study profiled T cell receptor beta repertoires in healthy donors and ankylosing spondylitis patients to find disease-linked TCR variants. In total, the full study cohort was made up of roughly 110 healthy donors and 25 ankylosing spondylitis patients. Peripheral blood samples were taken, and synovial fluid was additionally collected from ankylosing spondylitis patients.

After removal of 5 bases from V and 0 bases from J, the junction retains 7 bases not matched to a gene. CDR1 and CDR2, looked up from the germline V gene, are MGHRA and YSYEKL. The CDR3, from cysteine to phenylalanine, totals 17 residues. Just CDR3 DNA is preserved here, 51 bases in frame from base 1. A note on this clonotype: Its antigen remains unidentified. Base qualities are not at hand, and no much larger clone is one base apart.

The sequencing machine was an Illumina HiSeq 2500. Quantitative 5'-RACE with molecular barcodes was used to prepare TCR beta libraries. On the authors' methods: To identify disease-linked TCR variants, a new computational method was used, one built on a probabilistic model of VDJ rearrangement. The raw public data were reprocessed by TCRdb itself: fastp quality trimming at Q25, MiXCR clonotype calling, in-frame beta chains only. Identical CDR3 protein sequences are pooled into one entry, listed with their most common genes and DNA. The V and J calls follow TCRdb's processing rather than the paper's. This sample gives about 400,000 distinct CDR3 sequences in total; approximately 20% of them show up just once. Jointly, the top ten make up 15% to 20% of the sample. Findings and caveats that apply to the study as a whole: Significant enrichment of the disease-linked clones was reported in matched synovial fluid samples from ankylosing spondylitis patients. A CD8+ phenotype was shown by the disease-linked clones, which were found at relatively low frequencies in peripheral blood. Blood from ankylosing spondylitis patients appeared to be characterized by a TCR beta motif made up of several highly homologous amino acid variants. Some motif variants were previously reported in synovial fluid and blood of reactive arthritis patients, suggesting common disease-initiation mechanisms.

This sequence was found in a male donor with ankylosing spondylitis. Sequenced: blood, either unsorted or a sorted T cell fraction (not recorded which). Recombination connected TRBV4-1 to TRBJ2-6, and 7 junctional nucleotides match TRBD2. The nucleotides read TGCGCCAGCAGCTACGGGACTATACACTCTGGGGCCAACGTCCTGACTTTC. This is translated as CASSYGTIHSGANVLTF.